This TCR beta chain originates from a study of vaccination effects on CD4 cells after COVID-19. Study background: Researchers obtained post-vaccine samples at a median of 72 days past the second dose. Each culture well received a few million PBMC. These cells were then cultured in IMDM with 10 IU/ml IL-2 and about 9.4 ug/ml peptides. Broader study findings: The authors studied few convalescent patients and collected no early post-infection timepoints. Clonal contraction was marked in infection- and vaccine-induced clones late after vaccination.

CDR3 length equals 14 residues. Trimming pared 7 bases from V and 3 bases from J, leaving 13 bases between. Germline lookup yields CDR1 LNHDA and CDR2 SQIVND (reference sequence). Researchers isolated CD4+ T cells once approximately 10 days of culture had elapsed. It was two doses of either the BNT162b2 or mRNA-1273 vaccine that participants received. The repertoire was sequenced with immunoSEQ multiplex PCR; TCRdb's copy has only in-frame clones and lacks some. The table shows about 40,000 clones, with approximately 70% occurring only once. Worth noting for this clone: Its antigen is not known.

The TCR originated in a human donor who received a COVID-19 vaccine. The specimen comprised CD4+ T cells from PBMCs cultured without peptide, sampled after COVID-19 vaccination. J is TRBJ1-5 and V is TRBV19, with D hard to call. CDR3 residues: CASTLGRTNQPQHF. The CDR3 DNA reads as TGTGCCAGTACCCTAGGGAGGACCAATCAGCCCCAGCATTTT. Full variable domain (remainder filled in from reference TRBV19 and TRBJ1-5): DGGITQSPKYLFRKEGQNVTLSCEQNLNHDAMYWYRQDPGQGLRLIYYSQIVNDFQKGDIAEGYSVSREKKESFPLTVTSAQKNPTAFYLCASTLGRTNQPQHFGDGTRLSIL.